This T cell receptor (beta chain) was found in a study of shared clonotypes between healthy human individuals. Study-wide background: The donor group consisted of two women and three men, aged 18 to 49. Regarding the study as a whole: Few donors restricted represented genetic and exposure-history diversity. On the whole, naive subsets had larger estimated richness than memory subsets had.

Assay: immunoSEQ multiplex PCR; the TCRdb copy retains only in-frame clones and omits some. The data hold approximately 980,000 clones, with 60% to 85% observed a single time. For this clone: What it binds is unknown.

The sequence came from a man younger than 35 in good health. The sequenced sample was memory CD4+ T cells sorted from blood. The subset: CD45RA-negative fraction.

In DNA, the CDR3 is TGTGCCATCGAGCCTGGGCAGGGGGCTATCTATGGCTACACCTTC. Amino acids: CAIEPGQGAIYGYTF. The J gene is TRBJ1-2, the V gene TRBV10-3; 8 bases align to TRBD1. Germline CDR1 is ENHRY and CDR2 is SYGVKD. V shed 8 bases and J 4 bases; nucleotides not matched to a gene: 12. This CDR3 contains 15 residues.